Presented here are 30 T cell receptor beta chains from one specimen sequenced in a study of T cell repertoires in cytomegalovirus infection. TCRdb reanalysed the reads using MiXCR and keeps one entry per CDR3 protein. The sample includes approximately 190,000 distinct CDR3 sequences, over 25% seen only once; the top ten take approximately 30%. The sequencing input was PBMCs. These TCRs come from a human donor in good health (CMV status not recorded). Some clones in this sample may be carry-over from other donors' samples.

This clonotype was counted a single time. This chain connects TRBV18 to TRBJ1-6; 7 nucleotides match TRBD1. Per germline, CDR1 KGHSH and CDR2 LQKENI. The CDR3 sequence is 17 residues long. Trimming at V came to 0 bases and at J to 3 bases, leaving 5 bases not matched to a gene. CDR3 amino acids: CASSPPRDSLYNSPLHF. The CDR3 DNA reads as TGTGCCAGCTCACCACCCCGGGACAGCCTCTATAATTCACCCCTCCACTTT.

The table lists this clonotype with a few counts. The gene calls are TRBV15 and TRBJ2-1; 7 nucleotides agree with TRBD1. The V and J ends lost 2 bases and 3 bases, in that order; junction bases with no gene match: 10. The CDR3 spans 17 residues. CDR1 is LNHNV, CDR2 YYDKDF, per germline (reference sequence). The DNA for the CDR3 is TGTGCCACCAGCAGATTTACTCAGGGGGTCGGCTACAATGAGCAGTTCTTC. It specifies CATSRFTQGVGYNEQFF.

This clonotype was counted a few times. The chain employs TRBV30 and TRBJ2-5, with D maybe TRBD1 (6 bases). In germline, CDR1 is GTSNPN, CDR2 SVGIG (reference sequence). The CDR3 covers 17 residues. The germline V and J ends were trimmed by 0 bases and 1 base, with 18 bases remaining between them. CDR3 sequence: CAWSVRKGDRFQETQYF. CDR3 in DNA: TGTGCCTGGAGTGTAAGAAAAGGAGACAGGTTCCAAGAGACCCAGTACTTC.

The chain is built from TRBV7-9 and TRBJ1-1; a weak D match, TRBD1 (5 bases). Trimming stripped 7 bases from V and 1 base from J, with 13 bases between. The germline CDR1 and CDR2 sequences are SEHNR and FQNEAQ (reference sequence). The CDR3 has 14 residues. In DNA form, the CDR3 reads TGTGCCAGCACGGAGGGGAAAAGGAACACTGAAGCTTTCTTT. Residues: CASTEGKRNTEAFF. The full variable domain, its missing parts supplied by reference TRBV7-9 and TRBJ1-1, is DTGVSQNPRHKITKRGQNVTFRCDPISEHNRLYWYRQTLGQGPEFLTYFQNEAQLEKSRLLSDRFSAERPKGSFSTLEIQRTEQGDSAMYLCASTEGKRNTEAFFGQGTRLTVV.

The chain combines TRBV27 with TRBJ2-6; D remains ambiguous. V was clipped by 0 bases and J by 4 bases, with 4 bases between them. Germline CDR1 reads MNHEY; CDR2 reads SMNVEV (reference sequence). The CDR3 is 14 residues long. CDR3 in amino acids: CASSLSGGANVLTF. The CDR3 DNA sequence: TGTGCCAGCAGTTTATCAGGCGGGGCCAACGTCCTGACTTTC. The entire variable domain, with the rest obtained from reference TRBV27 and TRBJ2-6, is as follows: EAQVTQNPRYLITVTGKKLTVTCSQNMNHEYMSWYRQDPGLGLRQIYYSMNVEVTDKGDVPEGYKVSRKEKRNFPLILESPSPNQTSLYFCASSLSGGANVLTFGAGSRLTVL.

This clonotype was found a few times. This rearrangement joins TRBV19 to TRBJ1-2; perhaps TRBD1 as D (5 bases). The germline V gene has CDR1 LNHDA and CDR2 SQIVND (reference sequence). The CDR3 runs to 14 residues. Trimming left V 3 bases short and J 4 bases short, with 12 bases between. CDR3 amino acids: CASSILQGLYGYTF. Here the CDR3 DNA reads TGTGCCAGTAGTATTCTTCAGGGTCTCTATGGCTACACCTTC.

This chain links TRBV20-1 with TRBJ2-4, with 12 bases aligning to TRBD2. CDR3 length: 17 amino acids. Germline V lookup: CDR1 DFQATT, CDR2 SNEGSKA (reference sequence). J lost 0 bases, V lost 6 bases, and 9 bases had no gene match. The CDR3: CSATLAGGKQAKNIQYF. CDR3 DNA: TGCAGTGCAACCCTAGCGGGGGGGAAGCAAGCCAAAAACATTCAGTACTTC.

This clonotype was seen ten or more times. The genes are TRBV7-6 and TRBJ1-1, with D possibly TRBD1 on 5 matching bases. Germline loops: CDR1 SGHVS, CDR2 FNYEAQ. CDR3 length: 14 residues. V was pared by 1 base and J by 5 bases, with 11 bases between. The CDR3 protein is CASSLGGGRTEAFF. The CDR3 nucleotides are TGTGCCAGCAGCTTAGGCGGGGGGAGGACTGAAGCTTTCTTT.

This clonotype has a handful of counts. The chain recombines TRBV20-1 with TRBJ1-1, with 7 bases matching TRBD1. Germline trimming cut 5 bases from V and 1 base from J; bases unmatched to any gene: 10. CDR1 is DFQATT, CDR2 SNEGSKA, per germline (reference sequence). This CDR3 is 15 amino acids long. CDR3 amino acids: CSAEDTGTANTEAFF. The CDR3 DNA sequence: TGCAGTGCTGAGGATACCGGGACAGCGAACACTGAAGCTTTCTTT.

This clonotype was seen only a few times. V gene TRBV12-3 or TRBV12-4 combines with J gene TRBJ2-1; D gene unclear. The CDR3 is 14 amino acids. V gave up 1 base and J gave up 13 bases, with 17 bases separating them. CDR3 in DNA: TGTGCCAGCAGTTTAGAAGGGCACGGAACCGTACAGTTCTTC. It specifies CASSLEGHGTVQFF.

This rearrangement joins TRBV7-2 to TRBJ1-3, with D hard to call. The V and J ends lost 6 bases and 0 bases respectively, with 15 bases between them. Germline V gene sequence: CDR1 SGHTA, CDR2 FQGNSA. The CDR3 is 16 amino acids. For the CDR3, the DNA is TGTGCCAGCAGTTTTGGCACCCCCAGCTCTGGAAACACCATATATTTT. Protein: CASSFGTPSSGNTIYF. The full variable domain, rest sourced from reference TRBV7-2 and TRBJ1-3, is GAGVSQSPSNKVTEKGKDVELRCDPISGHTALYWYRQSLGQGLEFLIYFQGNSAPDKSGLPSDRFSAERTGGSVSTLTIQRTQQEDSAVYLCASSFGTPSSGNTIYFGEGSWLTVV.

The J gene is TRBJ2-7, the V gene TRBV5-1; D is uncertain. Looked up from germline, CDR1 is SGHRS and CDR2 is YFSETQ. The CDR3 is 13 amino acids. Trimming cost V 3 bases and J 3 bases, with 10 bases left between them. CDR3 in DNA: TGCGCCAGCAGCTATCGGGCCGGCTACGAGCAGTACTTC. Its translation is CASSYRAGYEQYF.

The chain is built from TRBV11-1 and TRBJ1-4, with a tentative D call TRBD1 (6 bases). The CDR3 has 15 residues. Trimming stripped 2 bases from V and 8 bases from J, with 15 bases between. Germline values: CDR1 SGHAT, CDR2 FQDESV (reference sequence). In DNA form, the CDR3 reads TGTGCCAGCAGCTTAACGTGGGGGCCGGAAGAAAAACTGTTTTTT. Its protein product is CASSLTWGPEEKLFF.

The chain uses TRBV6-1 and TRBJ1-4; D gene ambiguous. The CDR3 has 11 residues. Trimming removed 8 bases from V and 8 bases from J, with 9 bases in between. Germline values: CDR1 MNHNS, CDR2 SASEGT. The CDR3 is CASGLREKLFF. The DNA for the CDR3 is TGTGCCAGCGGACTACGAGAAAAACTGTTTTTT.

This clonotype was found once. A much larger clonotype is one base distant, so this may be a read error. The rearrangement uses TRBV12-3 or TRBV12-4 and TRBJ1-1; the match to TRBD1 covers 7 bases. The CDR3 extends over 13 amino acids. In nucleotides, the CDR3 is TGTGCCAGCGGTTTTCAGGGGGACACTGAAGCTTTCTTT. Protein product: CASGFQGDTEAFF.

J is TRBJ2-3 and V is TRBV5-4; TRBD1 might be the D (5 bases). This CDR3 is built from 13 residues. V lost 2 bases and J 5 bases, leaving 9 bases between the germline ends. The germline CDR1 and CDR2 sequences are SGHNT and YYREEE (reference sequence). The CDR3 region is CASSFQGKDTQYF. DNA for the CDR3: TGTGCCAGCAGCTTTCAGGGAAAAGATACGCAGTATTTT.

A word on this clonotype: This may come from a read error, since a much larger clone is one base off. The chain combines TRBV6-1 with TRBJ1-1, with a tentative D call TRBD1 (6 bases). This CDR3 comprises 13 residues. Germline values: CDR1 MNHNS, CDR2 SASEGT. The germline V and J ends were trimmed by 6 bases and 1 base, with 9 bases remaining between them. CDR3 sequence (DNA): TGTGCCAGCAGGCTGGACAGGAACACTGAAGCTTTCTTT. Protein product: CASRLDRNTEAFF.

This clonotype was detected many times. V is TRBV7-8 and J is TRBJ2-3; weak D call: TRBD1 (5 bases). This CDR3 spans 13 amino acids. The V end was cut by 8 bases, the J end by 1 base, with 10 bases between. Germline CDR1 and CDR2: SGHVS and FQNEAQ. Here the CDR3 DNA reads TGTGCCAGCTCGGGCAGGGGCACAGATACGCAGTATTTT. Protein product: CASSGRGTDTQYF.

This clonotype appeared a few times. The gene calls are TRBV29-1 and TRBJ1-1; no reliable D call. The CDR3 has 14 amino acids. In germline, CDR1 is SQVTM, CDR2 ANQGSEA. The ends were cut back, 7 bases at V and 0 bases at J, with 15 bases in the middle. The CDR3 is CSASTARMNTEAFF. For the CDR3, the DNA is TGCAGCGCTTCAACTGCCAGAATGAACACTGAAGCTTTCTTT.

The CDR3 loop is CASSIVWVAKNIQYF. The CDR3 DNA reads as TGTGCCAGTAGTATAGTTTGGGTAGCCAAAAACATTCAGTACTTC. J is TRBJ2-4 and V is TRBV19; D gene ambiguous. The CDR3 sequence is 15 residues long. Deletions cut 1 base from V and 0 bases from J, with 7 bases between. The germline CDR1 and CDR2 sequences are LNHDA and SQIVND (reference sequence).

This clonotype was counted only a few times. The CDR3 DNA reads as TGCGCCAGCAGCAATGGGGACGACTATAATTCACCCCTCCACTTT. It yields the protein CASSNGDDYNSPLHF. The genes are TRBV5-1 and TRBJ1-6; D perhaps matches TRBD1 (5 bases). The CDR3 is 15 residues long. From germline, CDR1 is SGHRS and CDR2 YFSETQ. V lost 4 bases, J lost 3 bases, and 11 bases lay in between.

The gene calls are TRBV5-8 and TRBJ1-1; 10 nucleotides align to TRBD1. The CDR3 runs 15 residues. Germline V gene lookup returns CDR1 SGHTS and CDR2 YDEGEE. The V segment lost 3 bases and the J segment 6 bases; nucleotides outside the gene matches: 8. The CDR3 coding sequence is TGTGCCAGCAGCTCAACGCGGGACAGGGGCCCTGAAGCTTTCTTT. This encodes CASSSTRDRGPEAFF.

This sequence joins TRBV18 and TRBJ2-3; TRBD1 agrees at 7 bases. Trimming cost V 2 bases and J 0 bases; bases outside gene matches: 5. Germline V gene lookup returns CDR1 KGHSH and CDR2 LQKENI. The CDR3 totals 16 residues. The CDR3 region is CASSPTTGSSTDTQYF. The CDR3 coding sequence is TGTGCCAGCTCACCAACGACAGGGTCTAGCACAGATACGCAGTATTTT.

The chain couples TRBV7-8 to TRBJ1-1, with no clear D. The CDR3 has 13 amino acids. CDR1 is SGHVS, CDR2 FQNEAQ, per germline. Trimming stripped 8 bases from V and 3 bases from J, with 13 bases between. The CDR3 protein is CASGNSIDTEAFF. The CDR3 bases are TGTGCCAGCGGAAACTCGATAGACACTGAAGCTTTCTTT.

In DNA form, the CDR3 reads TGTGCCAGCACTCTGGAACAGGGTTCCTACGAGCAGTACTTC. Translation: CASTLEQGSYEQYF. The chain joins TRBV2 to TRBJ2-7; a weak D match, TRBD1 (6 bases). With 7 bases removed from V and 1 base from J, the gap between germline ends came to 14 bases. Per the germline V gene, CDR1 is SNHLY and CDR2 is FYNNEI. The CDR3 length is 14 residues.

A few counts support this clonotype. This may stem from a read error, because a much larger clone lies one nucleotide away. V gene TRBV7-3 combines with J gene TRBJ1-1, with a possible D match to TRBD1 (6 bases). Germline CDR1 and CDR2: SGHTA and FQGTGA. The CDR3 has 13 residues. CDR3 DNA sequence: TGTGCCAGCAGCTCCCAGGGGAACACTGATGCTTTCTTT. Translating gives CASSSQGNTDAFF.

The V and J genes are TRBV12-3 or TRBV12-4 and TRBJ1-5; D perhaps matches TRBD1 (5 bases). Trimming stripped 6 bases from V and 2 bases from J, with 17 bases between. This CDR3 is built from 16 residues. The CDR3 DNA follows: TGTGCCAGCAGCCCTTACCCGAGGGGTGGCAATCAGCCCCAGCATTTT. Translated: CASSPYPRGGNQPQHF.

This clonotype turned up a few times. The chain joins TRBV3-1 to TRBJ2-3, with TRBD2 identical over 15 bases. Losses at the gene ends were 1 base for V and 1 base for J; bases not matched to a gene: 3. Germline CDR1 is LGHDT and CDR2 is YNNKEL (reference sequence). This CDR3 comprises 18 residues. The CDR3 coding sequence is TGTGCCAGCAGCCAAGGAAGGACTAGCGGGGGGGGCACAGATACGCAGTATTTT. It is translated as CASSQGRTSGGGTDTQYF.

For the CDR3, the DNA is TGTGCCAGCAGCTCAAACAGAGTTTCGAACACCGGGGAGCTGTTTTTT. Its protein product is CASSSNRVSNTGELFF. The rearrangement links TRBV9 to TRBJ2-2; D unresolved. The CDR3 has 16 residues. Trimming took off 4 bases at V and 0 bases at J, with 13 bases between the two ends. Looked up from germline, CDR1 is SGDLS and CDR2 is YYNGEE. Combining the CDR3 with reference TRBV9 and TRBJ2-2 gives the whole variable domain DSGVTQTPKHLITATGQRVTLRCSPRSGDLSVYWYQQSLDQGLQFLIQYYNGEERAKGNILERFSAQQFPDLHSELNLSSLELGDSALYFCASSSNRVSNTGELFFGEGSRLTVL.

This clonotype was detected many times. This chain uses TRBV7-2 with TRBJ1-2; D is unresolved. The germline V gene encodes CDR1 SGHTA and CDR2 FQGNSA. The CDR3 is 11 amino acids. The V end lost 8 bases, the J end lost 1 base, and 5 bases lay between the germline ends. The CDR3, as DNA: TGTGCCAGCGGCAGTAACTATGGCTACACCTTC. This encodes CASGSNYGYTF.